The clone carrying this T cell receptor beta chain is categorized as medium-sized (0.01 to 0.1%). Its antigen is unknown. V was pared by 3 bases and J by 5 bases, with 2 bases of the junction left unmatched. Germline V gene sequence: CDR1 DFQATT, CDR2 SNEGSKA (reference sequence). This CDR3 is built from 14 residues. The data belong to a study of vaccination and CD4 T cells after COVID-19. Documented treatment: approximately nine-day PBMC culture with coronavirus spike peptide pools or control peptides (ViraFEST assay). General study findings and limits: Median numbers of SARS-CoV-2-reactive clonotypes increased from about 20 to 38 (not a significant change).

Sequencing of the DNA from cultured CD4+ T cells was carried out with the Oncomine TCR Beta short-read assay. TCRdb passed the PCR reads through MiXCR, listing each CDR3 protein once. The repertoire consists of around 14,000 distinct CDR3 sequences, with around a fifth occurring once and the leading ten covering about 15%. This TCR was sampled from a human donor with COVID-19. Sequencing input: cultured CD4+ T cells from blood. The V gene is TRBV20-1, the J gene TRBJ2-2, with 11 bases aligning to TRBD1. The CDR3 region has the DNA TGCAGTGCTAGGGGACAGGGGGGGACCGGGGAGCTGTTTTTT. This codes for CSARGQGGTGELFF.